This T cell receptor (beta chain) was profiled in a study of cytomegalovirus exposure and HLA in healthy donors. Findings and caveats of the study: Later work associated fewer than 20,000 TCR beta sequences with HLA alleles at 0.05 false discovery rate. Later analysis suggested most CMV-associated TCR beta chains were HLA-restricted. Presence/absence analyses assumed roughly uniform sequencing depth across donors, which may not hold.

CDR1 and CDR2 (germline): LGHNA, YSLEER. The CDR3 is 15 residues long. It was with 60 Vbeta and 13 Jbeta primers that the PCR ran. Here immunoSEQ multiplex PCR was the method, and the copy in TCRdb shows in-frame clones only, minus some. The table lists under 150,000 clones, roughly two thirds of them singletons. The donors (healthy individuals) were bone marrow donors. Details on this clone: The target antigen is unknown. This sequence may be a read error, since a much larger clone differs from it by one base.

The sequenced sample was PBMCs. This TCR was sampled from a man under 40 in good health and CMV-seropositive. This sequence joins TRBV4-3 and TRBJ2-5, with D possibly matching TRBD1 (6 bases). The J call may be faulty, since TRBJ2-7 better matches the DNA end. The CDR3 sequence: CPSSQATGWDYEQYF. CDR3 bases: TGCCCCAGCAGCCAAGCCACAGGGTGGGACTACGAGCAGTACTTC.